The 24 T cell receptor beta chains below all came from one sample that was sequenced in a study of blood T cell repertoires in COVID-19. The table came from immunoSEQ multiplex PCR; TCRdb's copy has only in-frame clones and leaves some out. The repertoire has fewer than 85,000 clones, approximately 85% of them found once; the top ten carry roughly 5%. Sequencing was performed on peripheral blood. These receptors originate from an elderly man with acute or convalescent COVID-19.

This sequence joins TRBV28 and TRBJ1-5; 8 bases are a match to TRBD1. The CDR3 has 18 residues. Germline V gives CDR1 MDHEN, CDR2 SYDVKM. Trimming cost V 4 bases and J 4 bases; bases outside gene matches: 15. The CDR3 DNA reads as TGTGCCAGCAGTTCATCCCCGGGACAGGTGGGAATGAATCAGCCCCAGCATTTT. It yields the protein CASSSSPGQVGMNQPQHF.

The rearrangement joins TRBV29-1 to TRBJ2-1; 11 nucleotides match TRBD2. Germline loops: CDR1 SQVTM, CDR2 ANQGSEA. The CDR3 is 15 amino acids. V gave up 4 bases and J gave up 8 bases; unmatched junction bases: 10. The CDR3 protein is CSVVVAGGPQDEQFF. Written as DNA, the CDR3 is TGCAGCGTTGTGGTAGCGGGAGGGCCTCAGGATGAGCAGTTCTTC.

V usage is TRBV2 and J usage is TRBJ2-7; 11 bases are a match to TRBD2. Trimming took 3 bases from V and 6 from J; bases not matched to a gene: 7. This CDR3 comprises 15 residues. Germline V gene data show CDR1 as SNHLY and CDR2 as FYNNEI. CDR3 nucleotide sequence: TGTGCCAGCAGTGAGTTCGTACTAGCGGGGGCCGAGCAGTACTTC. Protein: CASSEFVLAGAEQYF.

The chain carries TRBV7-2 and TRBJ1-1; possible D gene TRBD1, 5 bases. Between the trimmed V and J ends, which lost 5 bases and 3 bases, there was a span of 13 bases. Germline V gene sequence: CDR1 SGHTA, CDR2 FQGNSA. This CDR3 region has 14 residues. CDR3 bases: TGTGCCAGCAGCGTGGCCCAGGGTGACACTGAAGCTTTCTTT. As protein: CASSVAQGDTEAFF.

The rearrangement uses TRBV28 and TRBJ1-5; 9 positions match TRBD1. The germline gives CDR1 MDHEN, CDR2 SYDVKM. The CDR3 is 17 residues long. The J segment lost 0 bases and the V segment lost 7 bases, leaving 10 bases of the junction unmatched. This CDR3 is CASTAGTGFYSNQPQHF. The CDR3 nucleotides read TGTGCCAGCACCGCCGGGACAGGGTTTTATAGCAATCAGCCCCAGCATTTT.

This rearrangement joins TRBV6-5 to TRBJ1-6; D gene ambiguous. V lost 0 bases to trimming and J lost 11 bases, with 17 bases between them. The CDR3 has 16 residues. The germline V gene has CDR1 MNHEY and CDR2 SVGAGI. DNA of the CDR3: TGTGCCAGCAGTTACTCGTTCTCGGAGGCCACCCCACCCCTCCACTTT. Its protein is CASSYSFSEATPPLHF.

The gene calls are TRBV3-1 (or the pseudogene TRBV3-2) and TRBJ2-1; a weak D match, TRBD1 (6 bases). The germline CDR1 and CDR2 sequences are LGHDT and YNNKEL (reference sequence). V was pared by 1 base and J by 2 bases, with 9 bases between. The CDR3 loop spans 15 amino acids. Here the CDR3 reads CASSQGRGPYNEQFF. The CDR3 bases are TGTGCCAGCAGCCAAGGCAGGGGACCCTACAATGAGCAGTTCTTC.

The gene calls are TRBV4-1 and TRBJ2-5; 10 bases are shared with TRBD1. The CDR3 extends over 14 amino acids. V gave up 4 bases and J gave up 5 bases; unmatched junction bases: 4. Germline CDR1 is MGHRA and CDR2 is YSYEKL. DNA of the CDR3: TGCGCCAGCAGCCTCGACAGGGGGCACGAGACCCAGTACTTC. Residues: CASSLDRGHETQYF.

The rearrangement joins TRBV27 to TRBJ2-1, with TRBD2 matching over 11 bases. With V trimmed by 4 bases and J by 0 bases, 8 bases remained unmatched. The germline CDR1 and CDR2 sequences are MNHEY and SMNVEV (reference sequence). The CDR3 is 18 amino acids. CDR3 loop: CASSSRTSGLDSYNEQFF. The CDR3 region has the DNA TGTGCCAGCAGTTCGAGGACTAGCGGGTTAGACTCCTACAATGAGCAGTTCTTC.

The rearrangement joins TRBV18 to TRBJ2-7; D is undetermined. Germline lookup yields CDR1 KGHSH and CDR2 LQKENI. The ends were cut back, 5 bases at V and 0 bases at J, with 11 bases in the middle. The CDR3 covers 14 residues. The CDR3 protein is CASSTHEDSYEQYF. The CDR3 DNA is TGTGCCAGCTCAACCCATGAGGACTCCTACGAGCAGTACTTC.

The chain couples TRBV27 to TRBJ2-7; TRBD2 agrees at 8 bases. The ends lost 5 bases at V and 3 bases at J; junction bases unmatched: 15. There are 17 residues in the CDR3. The germline V gene encodes CDR1 MNHEY and CDR2 SMNVEV (reference sequence). Here the CDR3 DNA reads TGTGCCAGCAGTCCGCCCCCCGGACGTAGCGGGAACTACGAGCAGTACTTC. Translating it yields CASSPPPGRSGNYEQYF.

This rearrangement joins TRBV24-1 to TRBJ2-2; 11 bases align to TRBD2. With V trimmed by 4 bases and J by 4 bases, 7 bases remained unmatched. CDR3 length: 17 amino acids. Germline V gives CDR1 KGHDR, CDR2 SFDVKD. The CDR3 DNA sequence: TGTGCCACCAGTGACAGGACTAGCGGGTTATCCACCGGGGAGCTGTTTTTT. Translated, it gives CATSDRTSGLSTGELFF.

As regards this clone: At the DNA level, this CDR3 is encoded by other sequences in the same sample as well. The chain combines TRBV2 with TRBJ2-2, with 7 nucleotides matching TRBD1. CDR3 length: 15 residues. Trimming removed 6 bases from V and 0 bases from J; junction bases left unmatched: 4. From germline, CDR1 is SNHLY and CDR2 FYNNEI. The CDR3 DNA reads as TGTGCCAGCAGCCCACAGGGGACGAACACCGGGGAGCTGTTTTTT. It codes for CASSPQGTNTGELFF.

The genes are TRBV5-1 and TRBJ2-2, with no clear D. Trimming took 7 bases from V and 1 from J, leaving 8 bases between them. In germline, CDR1 is SGHRS, CDR2 YFSETQ. There are 13 residues in the CDR3. The CDR3 DNA reads as TGCGCCAGCGGAAGACAGAACACCGGGGAGCTGTTTTTT. Its protein product is CASGRQNTGELFF.

There are a few counts of this clone. The chain uses TRBV5-1 and TRBJ2-7; D not certain. The CDR3 is 15 residues long. CDR1 is SGHRS and CDR2 is YFSETQ in the germline V gene. Deletions cut 0 bases from V and 2 bases from J, with 12 bases between. In nucleotides, the CDR3 is TGCGCCAGCAGCTTGGGGTTGGCGGTGACCTACGAGCAGTACTTC. Translating gives CASSLGLAVTYEQYF.

The chain couples TRBV25-1 to TRBJ1-3; TRBD1 aligns across 10 bases. The V and J ends lost 4 bases and 2 bases, in that order; junction bases with no gene match: 5. Germline V gene lookup returns CDR1 MGHDK and CDR2 SYGVNS. The CDR3 contains 16 residues. In nucleotides, the CDR3 is TGTGCCAGCAGTGCGCCCGGGACAGGGGCTGGAAACACCATATATTTT. As protein: CASSAPGTGAGNTIYF.

The genes are TRBV18 and TRBJ2-7; perhaps TRBD2 as D (7 bases). There are 13 residues in the CDR3. Per the germline V gene, CDR1 is KGHSH and CDR2 is LQKENI. The V end was cut by 6 bases, the J end by 5 bases, with 14 bases between. The chain's CDR3 is CASSSGGLNEQYF. CDR3 in DNA: TGTGCCAGCTCTTCCGGGGGGCTGAACGAGCAGTACTTC.

The rearrangement links TRBV6-6 to TRBJ2-7; TRBD2 matches at 7 bases. V was pared by 5 bases and J by 4 bases, with 11 bases of the junction left unmatched. The CDR3 covers 15 residues. The germline V gene encodes CDR1 MNHNY and CDR2 SVGAGI (reference sequence). In DNA, the CDR3 is TGTGCCAGCAGTCCCCCGGGGGAGGGTTCTTACGAGCAGTACTTC. Translation gives CASSPPGEGSYEQYF.

V and J are TRBV18 and TRBJ2-2; 8 nucleotides agree with TRBD2. The CDR3 length is 14 residues. V shed 2 bases, J shed 6 bases, and the junction held 2 bases outside the gene matches. Germline V lookup: CDR1 KGHSH, CDR2 LQKENI. The CDR3 DNA follows: TGTGCCAGCTCACCAGAAGCGGGAGCCGGGGAGCTGTTTTTT. Translated, it gives CASSPEAGAGELFF. Supplemented by reference TRBV18 and TRBJ2-2, the full variable domain reads NAGVMQNPRHLVRRRGQEARLRCSPMKGHSHVYWYRQLPEEGLKFMVYLQKENIIDESGMPKERFSAEFPKEGPSILRIQQVVRGDSAAYFCASSPEAGAGELFFGEGSRLTVL.

As to this clone: The junction differs from germline at one of its ends, possibly a read error. DNA of the CDR3: TGTGCCAGCAGCGTAGAAACAGGGGCCCGCGGCGGCACACAGAATTTT. Protein: CASSVETGARGGTQNF. This chain uses TRBV9 with TRBJ2-3, with 7 bases lining up with TRBD1. CDR1 is SGDLS and CDR2 is YYNGEE in the germline V gene. The CDR3 extends over 16 amino acids.

This clone was observed a single time. This rearrangement joins TRBV5-4 to TRBJ2-5, with 10 bases that match TRBD2. Germline CDR1 is SGHNT and CDR2 is YYREEE (reference sequence). V shed 4 bases, J shed 4 bases, and the junction held 7 bases outside the gene matches. The CDR3 covers 15 residues. CDR3: CASSRTSGDGETQYF. The CDR3 DNA is TGTGCCAGCAGCCGAACTAGCGGGGATGGAGAGACCCAGTACTTC.

V and J are TRBV5-1 and TRBJ2-1; a weak D match, TRBD1 (6 bases). V lost 5 bases and J lost 1, with 16 bases in between. This CDR3 is built from 16 residues. In germline, CDR1 is SGHRS, CDR2 YFSETQ. CDR3 in amino acids: CASSSNPTGSYNEQFF. The CDR3 nucleotides read TGCGCCAGCAGTTCCAACCCAACAGGGTCCTACAATGAGCAGTTCTTC.

The chain employs TRBV5-1 and TRBJ2-4; weak D call: TRBD2 (6 bases). This CDR3 has 19 amino acids. Trimming removed 0 bases from V and 0 bases from J, with 19 bases in between. Germline CDR1 and CDR2: SGHRS and YFSETQ. The DNA for the CDR3 is TGCGCCAGCAGCTTGGCCCCTCGGGACTTTGGACTAGCCAAAAACATTCAGTACTTC. It codes for CASSLAPRDFGLAKNIQYF.

This chain uses TRBV28 with TRBJ2-2; 7 nucleotides agree with TRBD1. V was clipped by 6 bases and J by 7 bases; unmatched bases: 14. Germline V CDR1 and CDR2: MDHEN, SYDVKM. The CDR3 loop spans 16 amino acids. CDR3 residues: CASSYLDREMNGELFF. The CDR3 DNA is TGTGCCAGCAGCTATTTAGACAGGGAAATGAACGGGGAGCTGTTTTTT.